The following is a T cell receptor (beta chain) sequence with its context. Its antigen is still unknown. The CDR3 runs to 13 residues. V lost 6 bases to trimming and J lost 0 bases, with 6 bases between them. CDR1 is LNHDA and CDR2 is SQIVND in the germline V gene (reference sequence). Specified time point: before natalizumab initiation. TCRdb keeps only in-frame clones here, not all; method: immunoSEQ multiplex PCR. The profile shows 25,000 to 35,000 clones, around 92% of them singletons. This entry comes from a study of multiple sclerosis patients with progressive multifocal leukoencephalopathy. General study findings and limits: TRBV and TRBJ usage showed no common pattern when PML developed.

The origin of this receptor is a man aged 25 to 40 with multiple sclerosis. The sample taken for sequencing was PBMCs. The chain links TRBV19 to TRBJ1-3, with D unresolved. This chain's CDR3 is CASRSHSGNTIYF. CDR3 coding DNA: TGTGCCAGTAGAAGCCACTCTGGAAACACCATATATTTT.